These 29 T cell receptor beta chains share one sample of origin, sequenced in a study of cytomegalovirus exposure and HLA in healthy donors. Measured with immunoSEQ multiplex PCR; TCRdb has only the in-frame clones, and not every one. The sample contains 140,000 or so clones, approximately 88% of which appear only once. Sequencing was done on a sample of PBMCs. The receptors derive from a man between 18 and 35 years old in good health and CMV-seropositive.

CDR3: CASSAGQGVYEQYF. The CDR3 bases are TGTGCCAGCAGCGCGGGACAGGGGGTATACGAGCAGTACTTC. J is TRBJ2-7 and V is TRBV9; TRBD1 agrees at 11 bases. CDR1 and CDR2 (germline): SGDLS, YYNGEE. V lost 3 bases, J lost 4 bases, and 3 bases stayed unmatched. There are 14 residues in the CDR3.

The CDR3 DNA sequence: TGCAGCGTATCGCCCGGCCACAGGGCCACTGAAGCTTTCTTT. This encodes CSVSPGHRATEAFF. The chain uses TRBV29-1 and TRBJ1-1; weak D call: TRBD1 (6 bases). Germline V CDR1 and CDR2: SQVTM, ANQGSEA. The ends were cut back, 6 bases at V and 4 bases at J, with 18 bases in the middle. The CDR3 runs 14 residues.

Concerning this clone itself: Other DNA sequences in the same sample also yield this CDR3. The chain recombines TRBV18 with TRBJ1-4; TRBD1 is a possible D gene (6 bases). Germline V CDR1 and CDR2: KGHSH, LQKENI. This CDR3 has 14 residues. Trimming cost V 3 bases and J 5 bases, with 10 bases left between them. CDR3 loop: CASSPTGTNEKLFF. The CDR3 region has the DNA TGTGCCAGCTCACCGACAGGAACCAATGAAAAACTGTTTTTT.

The chain couples TRBV6-6 to TRBJ2-1, with 9 bases matching TRBD1. The germline V gene has CDR1 MNHNY and CDR2 SVGAGI (reference sequence). Trimming cost V 9 bases and J 0 bases; bases outside gene matches: 3. The CDR3 has 14 residues. The CDR3 DNA follows: TGTGCCAGTGGGACAGGGAGCTCCTACAATGAGCAGTTCTTC. This encodes CASGTGSSYNEQFF.

This clone was seen only once. The genes are TRBV10-2 and TRBJ2-7; the match to TRBD1 covers 8 bases. The CDR3 is made up of 13 amino acids. Germline V gene data show CDR1 as WSHSY and CDR2 as SAAADI. V lost 6 bases and J lost 1; bases outside the gene matches: 2. In DNA, the CDR3 is TGCGCCAGCAGCTACAGGGGGTCCTACGAGCAGTACTTC. Its protein product is CASSYRGSYEQYF.

The chain joins TRBV13 to TRBJ2-1; 13 bases line up with TRBD2. Germline V gene lookup returns CDR1 PRHDT and CDR2 FYEKMQ (reference sequence). The junction had 8 bases not matched to a gene; V was cut back by 5 bases and J by 7 bases. CDR3 length: 16 amino acids. As DNA, the CDR3 is TGTGCCAGCAGCCCCAGTACTAGCGGGAGGGAGAATGAGCAGTTCTTC. This encodes CASSPSTSGRENEQFF.

The chain has TRBV4-1 and TRBJ1-4; 8 bases are a match to TRBD1. Germline loops: CDR1 MGHRA, CDR2 YSYEKL. This CDR3 has 15 amino acids. The V gene end was trimmed by 0 bases and the J gene end by 7 bases; junction bases not matched to a gene: 4. This CDR3 is CASSQEEQGGEKLFF. Written as DNA, the CDR3 is TGCGCCAGCAGCCAAGAAGAACAGGGGGGTGAAAAACTGTTTTTT.

The genes are TRBV9 and TRBJ1-4; D perhaps matches TRBD1 (6 bases). V was shortened by 0 bases and J by 4 bases, with 13 bases between the two germline ends. CDR3 length: 16 amino acids. CDR1 and CDR2 (germline): SGDLS, YYNGEE. The CDR3 region has the DNA TGTGCCAGCAGCGTAGATGCGGCAGGGGTTAATGAAAAACTGTTTTTT. This translates into CASSVDAAGVNEKLFF.

The table lists this clone with a few counts. The chain has TRBV9 and TRBJ2-3; D might be TRBD2 (7 bases). The CDR3 extends over 17 amino acids. Per the germline V gene, CDR1 is SGDLS and CDR2 is YYNGEE. Trimming shortened V by 4 bases and J by 2 bases, and 20 bases separated the two germline ends. The CDR3 sequence: CASSPEGGRDYTDTQYF. DNA of the CDR3: TGTGCCAGCAGCCCAGAGGGGGGGAGGGATTACACAGATACGCAGTATTTT. Complete variable domain (other parts from reference TRBV9 and TRBJ2-3): DSGVTQTPKHLITATGQRVTLRCSPRSGDLSVYWYQQSLDQGLQFLIQYYNGEERAKGNILERFSAQQFPDLHSELNLSSLELGDSALYFCASSPEGGRDYTDTQYFGPGTRLTVL.

This rearrangement joins TRBV30 to TRBJ1-5; the D is unclear. Trimming removed 6 bases at V and 2 bases at J, with 11 bases between. The germline CDR1 and CDR2 sequences are GTSNPN and SVGIG (reference sequence). This CDR3 is 13 amino acids long. This CDR3 reads CACSGGGNQPQHF. Here the CDR3 DNA reads TGTGCCTGTTCAGGAGGCGGCAATCAGCCCCAGCATTTT.

The rearrangement links TRBV6-6 to TRBJ1-1; D is possibly TRBD1 (6 bases). V dropped 6 bases and J dropped 4 bases, with 15 bases sitting between them. Germline CDR1 and CDR2: MNHNY and SVGAGI (reference sequence). This CDR3 has 14 amino acids. In nucleotides, the CDR3 is TGTGCCAGCAGAGAAACAGGGTATCCCACTGAAGCTTTCTTT. Translation: CASRETGYPTEAFF.

This clone occurred once. The chain joins TRBV27 to TRBJ1-1; D ambiguous. V lost 7 bases to trimming and J lost 0 bases, with 12 bases between them. CDR3 length: 14 residues. The germline gives CDR1 MNHEY, CDR2 SMNVEV (reference sequence). The CDR3 loop is CASNLHNMNTEAFF. The CDR3 DNA sequence: TGTGCCAGCAATCTCCATAACATGAACACTGAAGCTTTCTTT.

The chain joins TRBV11-2 to TRBJ2-7; maybe TRBD2 (6 bases). The CDR3 runs 15 residues. The germline CDR1 and CDR2 sequences are SGHAT and FQNNGV. Trimming took off 1 base at V and 4 bases at J, with 14 bases between the two ends. The CDR3: CASSLGGTRIYEQYF. The CDR3 DNA is TGTGCCAGCAGCTTAGGAGGGACTCGGATTTACGAGCAGTACTTC.

The J gene is TRBJ1-5, the V gene TRBV30; D is undetermined. The CDR3 runs to 13 residues. Trimming took off 0 bases at V and 4 bases at J, with 7 bases between the two ends. The V gene's germline CDR1 is GTSNPN and CDR2 SVGIG (reference sequence). CDR3 in DNA: TGTGCCTGGAGTGTCGGGAGAAATCAGCCCCAGCATTTT. It yields the protein CAWSVGRNQPQHF.

V gene TRBV18 combines with J gene TRBJ1-1; the D is unclear. The germline CDR1 and CDR2 sequences are KGHSH and LQKENI. This CDR3 spans 14 amino acids. V was clipped by 5 bases and J by 3 bases, with 13 bases between them. Here the CDR3 DNA reads TGTGCCAGCTCAGGACTTTATAGGGACACTGAAGCTTTCTTT. This sequence encodes CASSGLYRDTEAFF. The full variable domain, completed using reference TRBV18 and TRBJ1-1, is NAGVMQNPRHLVRRRGQEARLRCSPMKGHSHVYWYRQLPEEGLKFMVYLQKENIIDESGMPKERFSAEFPKEGPSILRIQQVVRGDSAAYFCASSGLYRDTEAFFGQGTRLTVV.

The chain couples TRBV5-1 to TRBJ1-1; the match to TRBD1 covers 7 bases. The J segment lost 4 bases and the V segment lost 0 bases, leaving 6 bases of the junction unmatched. Germline V lookup: CDR1 SGHRS, CDR2 YFSETQ. The CDR3 totals 15 residues. Written as DNA, the CDR3 is TGCGCCAGCAGCTTGGCGGCAGGGGGTACCACTGAAGCTTTCTTT. This gives the protein CASSLAAGGTTEAFF.

V usage is TRBV14 and J usage is TRBJ1-1; D gene unclear. Per the germline V gene, CDR1 is SGHDN and CDR2 is FVKESK. This CDR3 spans 14 amino acids. Trimming took 2 bases from V and 7 from J, leaving 14 bases between them. Written as DNA, the CDR3 is TGTGCCAGCAGCCAAACTGTCGCAACGGGTGAAGCTTTCTTT. This encodes CASSQTVATGEAFF.

The chain employs TRBV2 and TRBJ1-5, with 7 bases identical to TRBD1. Trimming took 4 bases from V and 4 from J; bases not matched to a gene: 4. The germline V gene has CDR1 SNHLY and CDR2 FYNNEI. This CDR3 contains 14 residues. The DNA of the CDR3 is TGTGCCAGCAGTGGAGGGACAGAGAATCAGCCCCAGCATTTT. It codes for CASSGGTENQPQHF. Supplemented by reference TRBV2 and TRBJ1-5, the full variable domain reads EPEVTQTPSHQVTQMGQEVILRCVPISNHLYFYWYRQILGQKVEFLVSFYNNEISEKSEIFDDQFSVERPDGSNFTLKIRSTKLEDSAMYFCASSGGTENQPQHFGDGTRLSIL.

The chain couples TRBV28 to TRBJ1-2, with TRBD1 as a possible D gene (5 bases). Between the trimmed V and J ends, which lost 3 bases and 5 bases, there was a span of 13 bases. Germline V gene lookup returns CDR1 MDHEN and CDR2 SYDVKM. This CDR3 has 14 residues. Written as DNA, the CDR3 is TGTGCCAGCAGTTTTACAGGCGTGGGATATGGCTACACCTTC. It specifies CASSFTGVGYGYTF.

Details on this clone: At the DNA level, this CDR3 is encoded by other sequences in the same sample as well. The chain employs TRBV6-1 and TRBJ2-1; D may be TRBD1 (6 bases). The V and J ends lost 4 bases and 0 bases respectively, with 10 bases between them. Germline V gives CDR1 MNHNS, CDR2 SASEGT. This CDR3 contains 15 residues. The DNA for the CDR3 is TGTGCCAGCAGTGTGGACAGATCCTCCTACAATGAGCAGTTCTTC. Protein product: CASSVDRSSYNEQFF.

The chain is built from TRBV29-1 and TRBJ1-3; D unclear. The CDR3 is 15 residues long. Per the germline V gene, CDR1 is SQVTM and CDR2 is ANQGSEA. V gave up 1 base and J gave up 3 bases, with 13 bases separating them. The CDR3 DNA is TGCAGCGTTGAAGTTTTTAGTAACCTTGGAAACACCATATATTTT. Protein sequence: CSVEVFSNLGNTIYF.

V and J are TRBV7-8 and TRBJ2-3, with D perhaps TRBD2 (5 bases). Germline CDR1 SGHVS, CDR2 FQNEAQ. The CDR3 is made up of 15 amino acids. V was shortened by 3 bases and J by 4 bases, with 14 bases between the two germline ends. DNA for the CDR3: TGTGCCAGCAGCTTGCGCTCTCACGGGGCAGATACGCAGTATTTT. The encoded protein is CASSLRSHGADTQYF.

The chain uses TRBV6-1 and TRBJ1-1; D unclear. From germline, CDR1 is MNHNS and CDR2 SASEGT. The CDR3 spans 15 residues. Trimming took 8 bases from V and 0 from J, leaving 16 bases between them. The CDR3 nucleotides read TGTGCCAGCTCGTCCCGCCAGCGGGTGAACACTGAAGCTTTCTTT. Residues: CASSSRQRVNTEAFF.

This rearrangement joins TRBV2 to TRBJ2-1; 12 bases agree with TRBD2. The ends lost 5 bases at V and 2 bases at J; junction bases unmatched: 1. The germline V gene has CDR1 SNHLY and CDR2 FYNNEI. The CDR3 loop spans 15 amino acids. The CDR3 protein is CASSRTSGAYNEQFF. In DNA, the CDR3 is TGTGCCAGCAGTAGGACTAGCGGGGCCTACAATGAGCAGTTCTTC. Full variable domain (outside the CDR3, taken from reference TRBV2 and TRBJ2-1): EPEVTQTPSHQVTQMGQEVILRCVPISNHLYFYWYRQILGQKVEFLVSFYNNEISEKSEIFDDQFSVERPDGSNFTLKIRSTKLEDSAMYFCASSRTSGAYNEQFFGPGTRLTVL.

V usage is TRBV25-1 and J usage is TRBJ1-3, with D perhaps matching TRBD1 (5 bases). V lost 9 bases to trimming and J lost 4 bases, with 19 bases between them. This CDR3 comprises 15 residues. Germline assignment: CDR1 MGHDK and CDR2 SYGVNS. The CDR3: CASKSGTSKGNTIYF. CDR3 coding DNA: TGTGCCAGTAAGTCAGGGACTTCGAAGGGAAACACCATATATTTT.

The CDR3 reads CASSQTSSYNEQFF. The CDR3 DNA is TGTGCCAGCAGTCAGACTAGTTCCTACAATGAGCAGTTCTTC. The rearrangement uses TRBV27 and TRBJ2-1, with a weak D call TRBD2 (6 bases). This CDR3 is 14 amino acids long. CDR1 is MNHEY, CDR2 SMNVEV, per germline (reference sequence). V lost 5 bases and J 1 base, leaving 9 bases between the germline ends.

The chain uses TRBV5-1 and TRBJ1-2; maybe TRBD1 (6 bases). The V end lost 0 bases, the J end lost 7 bases, and 16 bases lay between the germline ends. This CDR3 is 15 amino acids long. Germline V gene sequence: CDR1 SGHRS, CDR2 YFSETQ. CDR3 amino acids: CASSLGQGTMSGYTF. The CDR3, as DNA: TGCGCCAGCAGCTTGGGTCAGGGGACAATGAGTGGCTACACCTTC.

The chain has TRBV6-5 and TRBJ1-2; D is ambiguous. The CDR3 has 13 amino acids. V was shortened by 4 bases and J by 5 bases, with 11 bases between the two germline ends. Germline lookup yields CDR1 MNHEY and CDR2 SVGAGI. The CDR3 loop reads CASSLSNKYGYTF. The CDR3 region has the DNA TGTGCCAGCAGTTTATCAAACAAATATGGCTACACCTTC.

V gene TRBV29-1 combines with J gene TRBJ2-3, with 7 nucleotides matching TRBD1. Germline V lookup: CDR1 SQVTM, CDR2 ANQGSEA. The CDR3 is made up of 15 amino acids. Unmatched junction bases numbered 8, after V lost 3 bases and J lost 2 bases. The CDR3 coding sequence is TGCAGCGTTGAGGTAGACGGGACAGCCACAGATACGCAGTATTTT. It codes for CSVEVDGTATDTQYF.